A selection of T cell receptor beta chains follows, all from one sample in a study of tumor and adjacent non-tumor tissue in lung cancer. Each CDR3 protein gets one entry after TCRdb re-called the multiplex PCR reads with MiXCR. The table includes 200,000 to 250,000 distinct CDR3 sequences, less than 80% detected once. Sequencing was carried out using lung tumor tissue. The receptors here all came from a man between 60 and 70 years old with non-small cell lung cancer. Each CDR3 is given with its conserved first and last residue. Each record gives: J gene, D gene, clone size, CDR3 length, V gene, CDR3 protein, CDR3 DNA. A D gene is named only where the DNA matches it firmly. Some rows have no size entry. The others give once, few or many, or a class for an expanded clone.

TRBJ1-2 | NA | NA | 13 | TRBV5-5 | CASSVGVDYGYTF | TGTGCCAGCAGCGTGGGGGTGGACTATGGCTACACCTTC
TRBJ2-3 | NA | NA | 15 | TRBV11-3 | CASSSEASMANTQYF | TGTGCCAGCAGCTCCGAGGCTAGTATGGCAAATACGCAGTATTTT
TRBJ2-5 | NA | few | 14 | TRBV6-1 | CASKGFRIQETQYF | TGTGCCAGCAAGGGGTTTCGAATCCAAGAGACCCAGTACTTC
TRBJ2-3 | NA | once | 14 | TRBV12-3/TRBV12-4 | CASRIQVGPDTQYF | TGTGCCAGCAGGATCCAGGTGGGCCCAGATACGCAGTATTTT
TRBJ2-7 | NA | few | 13 | TRBV6-2/TRBV6-3 | CASSWRTAGEQYF | TGTGCCAGCAGTTGGCGGACTGCTGGCGAGCAGTACTTC
TRBJ2-5 | NA | NA | 14 | TRBV6-2/TRBV6-3 | CASSNQEYQETQYF | TGTGCCAGCAGTAACCAGGAGTACCAAGAGACCCAGTACTTC
TRBJ1-4 | NA | NA | 15 | TRBV20-1 | CSDRKPDGGSEKSFF | TGCAGTGATCGAAAACCGGACGGAGGGAGTGAAAAATCGTTTTTT
TRBJ2-3 | NA | many | 13 | TRBV29-1 | CSVRAGGSDTQYF | TGCAGCGTCCGAGCGGGTGGCTCAGATACGCAGTATTTT
TRBJ1-5 | NA | few | 13 | TRBV6-6 | CASILDSNQPQHF | TGTGCCAGCATCCTCGATAGCAATCAGCCCCAGCATTTT
TRBJ1-4 | NA | many | 16 | TRBV12-3/TRBV12-4 | CASSLMWDARNEKLFF | TGTGCCAGCAGTTTAATGTGGGACGCCCGTAATGAAAAACTGTTTTTT
TRBJ2-7 | NA | NA | 13 | TRBV11-3 | CASSSRGRDEQYF | TGTGCCAGCAGCTCCAGGGGCAGGGATGAGCAGTACTTC
TRBJ2-7 | NA | NA | 16 | TRBV29-1 | CSVEDRKGIISYEQYF | TGCAGCGTTGAAGATCGGAAGGGAATCATCTCCTACGAGCAGTACTTC
TRBJ2-3 | NA | NA | 12 | TRBV29-1 | CSVGAGLYTQYF | TGCAGCGTTGGGGCAGGGTTGTATACGCAGTATTTT
TRBJ2-1 | TRBD2 | NA | 17 | TRBV6-2/TRBV6-3 | CASSYSPGAGGMNEQFF | TGTGCCAGCAGTTACTCCCCGGGAGCGGGAGGCATGAATGAGCAGTTTTTC
TRBJ2-5 | TRBD1 | NA | 13 | TRBV20-1 | CSAILGQGETQYF | TGCAGTGCTATCCTCGGACAGGGAGAGACCCAGTACTTC
TRBJ1-1 | NA | NA | 16 | TRBV5-5 | CASSLDGVPSNTAAFF | TGTGCCAGCAGCTTGGATGGTGTACCCTCGAACACTGCAGCTTTCTTT
TRBJ2-7 | TRBD1 | NA | 13 | TRBV29-1 | CSVTRTGQYEQNF | TGCAGCGTTACCCGGACAGGGCAGTACGAGCAGAACTTC
TRBJ1-1 | NA | NA | 13 | TRBV11-1 | CTSTPGGGTEAFF | TGTACCAGCACCCCCGGGGGGGGAACTGAAGCTTTCTTT
TRBJ2-3 | TRBD2 | NA | 13 | TRBV11-2 | CASVPGGSGTQYF | TGCGCCAGCGTGCCGGGGGGATCAGGTACGCAGTATTTT
TRBJ2-7 | NA | NA | 13 | TRBV6-1 | CASAGTDSYEQYF | TGTGCCAGCGCGGGGACAGACTCCTACGAGCAGTACTTC
TRBJ1-1 | NA | NA | 13 | TRBV11-3 | CASSLGSIPPTFF | TGTGCCAGCAGCTTAGGGTCGATCCCTCCGACTTTCTTT
TRBJ2-1 | TRBD2 | few | 16 | TRBV6-2/TRBV6-3 | CASSTFREGRYNEQFF | TGTGCCAGCAGTACGTTTCGGGAGGGCCGCTACAATGAGCAGTTCTTC
TRBJ2-7 | NA | many | 12 | TRBV7-9 | CASSLGAYEQYF | TGTGCCAGCAGCTTAGGAGCCTACGAGCAGTACTTC
TRBJ2-4 | NA | NA | 14 | TRBV12-3/TRBV12-4 | CARSWEDRKNIQYF | TGTGCCAGGAGTTGGGAGGACAGAAAAAACATTCAGTACTTC
TRBJ2-5 | TRBD2 | NA | 15 | TRBV29-1 | CSVEQSGGGQETQYF | TGCAGCGTTGAACAGTCGGGGGGGGGCCAAGAGACCCAGTACTTC
TRBJ2-2 | NA | NA | 16 | TRBV4-3 | CSTSQEQSHSTGELFF | TGCTCCACCAGCCAAGAGCAGTCACATTCCACCGGGGAGCTGTTTTTT
TRBJ2-2 | TRBD2 | NA | 16 | TRBV20-1 | CSARDLLAGFTGKLFF | TGCAGTGCTAGAGATCTACTAGCGGGATTCACCGGGAAGCTGTTTTTT
TRBJ1-5 | NA | NA | 14 | TRBV29-1 | CRAQQGVGNQPQHF | TGCAGAGCTCAACAGGGAGTCGGCAATCAGCCCCAGCATTTT
TRBJ2-7 | TRBD2 | NA | 14 | TRBV12-3/TRBV12-4 | CTSRPPSGRSEQYF | TGTACCAGCAGACCCCCTAGCGGGAGGAGCGAGCAGTACTTC
TRBJ2-5 | NA | once | 15 | TRBV6-5 | CASSYSTLVGETQYF | TGTGCCAGTAGTTACTCAACCCTGGTGGGAGAGACCCAGTACTTC
TRBJ2-1 | NA | many | 15 | TRBV4-1 | CASSQGVRSYNEQFF | TGCGCCAGCAGCCAAGGCGTGCGCTCCTACAATGAGCAGTTCTTC
TRBJ1-6 | NA | NA | 16 | TRBV29-1 | CSVAIQGLWHNSPLHF | TGTAGCGTGGCTATTCAGGGCCTGTGGCATAATTCACCCCTCCACTTT
TRBJ2-3 | TRBD2 | NA | 17 | TRBV5-1 | CASSLAASGGAWDTQYF | TGCGCCAGCAGCTTGGCAGCTAGCGGGGGGGCCTGGGATACGCAGTATTTT
TRBJ2-1 | TRBD2 | NA | 16 | TRBV10-2 | CASSVLAGLSFNEQFF | TGCGCCAGCAGTGTCCTAGCGGGTCTCTCCTTCAATGAGCAATTCTTC
TRBJ1-1 | TRBD1 | NA | 15 | TRBV7-9 | CASSAQQGAGAESFF | TGTGCCAGCAGCGCGCAACAGGGGGCCGGCGCTGAATCTTTCTTT
TRBJ2-7 | NA | many | 11 | TRBV20-1 | CSARQGYEQYF | TGCAGTGCTAGGCAGGGCTACGAGCAGTACTTC
TRBJ2-6 | TRBD2 | NA | 18 | TRBV11-2 | CASSPTSGEATGVNVLTF | TGTGCCAGCAGTCCGACTAGCGGGGAAGCCACTGGGGTCAACGTCCTGACTTTC
TRBJ1-4 | TRBD1 | NA | 12 | TRBV29-1 | CSVGDRAEKLFF | TGCAGCGTTGGGGACAGGGCCGAAAAACTGTTTTTT
TRBJ1-3 | NA | NA | 14 | TRBV30 | CAWDQAGLGNIIYF | TGTGCCTGGGACCAGGCTGGGCTTGGAAACATCATATATTTT
TRBJ1-5 | TRBD1 | many | 16 | TRBV6-2/TRBV6-3 | CASRLPGTEKGQPQHF | TGTGCCAGCAGACTCCCCGGGACAGAAAAAGGACAGCCCCAGCATTTT
TRBJ2-7 | TRBD2 | NA | 16 | TRBV10-3 | CAISESSSGSGHEQYF | TGTGCCATCAGTGAGTCGTCTAGCGGGAGTGGGCACGAGCAGTACTTC
TRBJ1-2 | NA | many | 16 | TRBV4-2 | CASSQGVGSAAWGYTF | TGTGCCAGCAGCCAAGGTGTAGGATCGGCCGCGTGGGGCTACACCTTC
TRBJ2-1 | NA | NA | 16 | TRBV11-3 | CASSSEGSSSYNERFF | TGTGCCAGCAGCTCAGAAGGGTCGAGCTCCTACAATGAGCGGTTCTTC